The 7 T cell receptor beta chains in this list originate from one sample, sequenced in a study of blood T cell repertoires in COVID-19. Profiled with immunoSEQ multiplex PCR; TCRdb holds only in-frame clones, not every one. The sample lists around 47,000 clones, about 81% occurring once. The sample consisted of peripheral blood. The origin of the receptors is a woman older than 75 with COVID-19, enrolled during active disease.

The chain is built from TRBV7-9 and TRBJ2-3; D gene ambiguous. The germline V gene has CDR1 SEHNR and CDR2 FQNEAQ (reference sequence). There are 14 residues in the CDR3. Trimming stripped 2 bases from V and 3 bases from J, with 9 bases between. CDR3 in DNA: TGTGCCAGCAGCTTATTGTTGAGTACAGATACGCAGTATTTT. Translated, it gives CASSLLLSTDTQYF.

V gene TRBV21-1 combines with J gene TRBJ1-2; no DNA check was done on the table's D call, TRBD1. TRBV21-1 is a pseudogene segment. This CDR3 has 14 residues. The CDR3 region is CASSNQTANYGYTF. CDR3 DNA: TGTGCCAGCAGCAACCAAACAGCTAACTATGGCTACACCTTC.

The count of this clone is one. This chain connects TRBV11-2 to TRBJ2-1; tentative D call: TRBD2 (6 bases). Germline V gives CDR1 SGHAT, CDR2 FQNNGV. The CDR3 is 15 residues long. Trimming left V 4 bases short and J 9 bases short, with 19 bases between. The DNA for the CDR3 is TGTGCCAGCAGCTATAACACGCCTCCGGAGGGTGAGCAGTTCTTC. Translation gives CASSYNTPPEGEQFF.

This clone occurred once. CDR3: CSAWQRDSYEQYF. In DNA, the CDR3 is TGCAGCGCCTGGCAGCGGGACTCCTACGAGCAGTACTTC. V and J are TRBV29-1 and TRBJ2-7, with 7 bases aligning to TRBD2. CDR1 and CDR2 from the germline V gene are SQVTM and ANQGSEA. This CDR3 contains 13 residues. J lost 0 bases, V lost 7 bases, and 6 bases had no gene match.

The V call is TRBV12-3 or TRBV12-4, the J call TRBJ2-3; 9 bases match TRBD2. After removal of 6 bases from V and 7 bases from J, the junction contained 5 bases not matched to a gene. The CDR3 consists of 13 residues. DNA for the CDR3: TGTGCCAGCAGACTACTAGCGGGCCATACGCAGTATTTT. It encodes CASRLLAGHTQYF.

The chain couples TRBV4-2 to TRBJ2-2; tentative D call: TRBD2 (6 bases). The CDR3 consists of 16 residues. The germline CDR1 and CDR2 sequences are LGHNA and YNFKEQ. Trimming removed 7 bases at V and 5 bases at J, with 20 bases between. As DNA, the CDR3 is TGTGCCAGCAACCCGGGTGGCGGGGCGCGAACCGGGGAGCTGTTTTTT. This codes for CASNPGGGARTGELFF.

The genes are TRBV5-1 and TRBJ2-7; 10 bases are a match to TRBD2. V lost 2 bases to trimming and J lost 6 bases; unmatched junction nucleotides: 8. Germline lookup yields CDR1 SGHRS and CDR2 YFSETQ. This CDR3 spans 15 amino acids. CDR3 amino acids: CASSLSGTSEGEQYF. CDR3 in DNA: TGCGCCAGCAGCTTATCCGGGACTAGCGAGGGCGAGCAGTACTTC.